This T cell receptor (beta chain) is from a study of post-analysis software for immune sequencing data. Study summary: Included among the disease courses, which were recorded for the cohort, were relapsing-remitting, secondary progressive and progressive-relapsing multiple sclerosis. Study-wide findings and caveats: Patients showed TRBV5-6, TRBV5-1 and TRBV20-1 among four to six TRBV segments more frequent than in controls.

Trimming left V 5 bases short and J 4 bases short, with 12 bases between. Germline CDR1 reads SGHTA; CDR2 reads FQGNSA. The CDR3 extends over 13 amino acids. This clonotype came up a few times. Antigen unknown. Prepared TCR beta cDNA libraries contained unique molecular identifiers. TCRdb reprocessed the PCR reads with MiXCR, giving one entry per CDR3 protein. The sample yields around 160,000 distinct CDR3 sequences, 30% to 45% seen once. The starting material was blood, obtained after autologous hematopoietic stem cell transplantation. The receptor's source is a girl aged 5 to 17 with multiple sclerosis. This chain connects TRBV7-2 to TRBJ2-7; tentative D call: TRBD1 (5 bases). CDR3 bases: TGTGCCAGCAGCCCAAAGGGGTGGTACGAGCAGTACTTC. This gives the protein CASSPKGWYEQYF.